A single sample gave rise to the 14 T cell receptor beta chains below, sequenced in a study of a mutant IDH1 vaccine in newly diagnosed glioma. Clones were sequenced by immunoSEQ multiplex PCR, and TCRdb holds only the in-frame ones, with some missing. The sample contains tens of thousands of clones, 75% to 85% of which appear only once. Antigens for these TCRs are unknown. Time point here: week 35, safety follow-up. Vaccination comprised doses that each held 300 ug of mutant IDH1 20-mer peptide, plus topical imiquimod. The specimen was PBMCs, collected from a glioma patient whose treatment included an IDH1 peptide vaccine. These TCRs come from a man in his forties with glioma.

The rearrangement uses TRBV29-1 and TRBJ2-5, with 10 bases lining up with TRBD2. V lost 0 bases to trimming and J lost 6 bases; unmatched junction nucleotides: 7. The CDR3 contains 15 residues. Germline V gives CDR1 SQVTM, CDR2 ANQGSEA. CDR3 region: CSVEEDSGRPQTQYF. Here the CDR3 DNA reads TGCAGCGTTGAAGAGGATAGCGGGAGGCCGCAGACCCAGTACTTC.

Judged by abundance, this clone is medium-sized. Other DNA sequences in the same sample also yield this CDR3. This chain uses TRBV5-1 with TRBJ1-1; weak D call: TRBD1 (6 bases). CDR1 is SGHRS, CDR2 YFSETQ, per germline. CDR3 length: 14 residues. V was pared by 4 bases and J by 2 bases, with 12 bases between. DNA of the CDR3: TGCGCCAGCAGCATAGAACAGGGAAACACTGAAGCTTTCTTT. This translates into CASSIEQGNTEAFF.

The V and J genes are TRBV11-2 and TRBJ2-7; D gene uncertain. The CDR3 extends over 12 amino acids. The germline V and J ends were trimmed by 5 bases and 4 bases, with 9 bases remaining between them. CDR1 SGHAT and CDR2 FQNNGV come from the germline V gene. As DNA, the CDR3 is TGTGCCAGCAGCCCCCCGACTTACGAGCAGTACTTC. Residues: CASSPPTYEQYF.

The CDR3 DNA reads as TGCGCCAGCAGCCGGGGACTAGCGGGAAGAAGAACCACCTACAATGAGCAGTTCTTC. It codes for CASSRGLAGRRTTYNEQFF. This chain connects TRBV5-1 to TRBJ2-1; 13 positions agree with TRBD2. The CDR3 sequence is 19 residues long. The junction had 12 bases not matched to a gene; V was cut back by 4 bases and J by 2 bases. Germline loops: CDR1 SGHRS, CDR2 YFSETQ.

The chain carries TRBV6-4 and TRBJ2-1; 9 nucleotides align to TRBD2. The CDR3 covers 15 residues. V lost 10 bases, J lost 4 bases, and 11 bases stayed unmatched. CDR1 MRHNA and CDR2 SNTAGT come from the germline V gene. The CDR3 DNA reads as TGTGCCACCTCGACGGGCGGGGGGGAATACAATGAGCAGTTCTTC. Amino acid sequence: CATSTGGGEYNEQFF.

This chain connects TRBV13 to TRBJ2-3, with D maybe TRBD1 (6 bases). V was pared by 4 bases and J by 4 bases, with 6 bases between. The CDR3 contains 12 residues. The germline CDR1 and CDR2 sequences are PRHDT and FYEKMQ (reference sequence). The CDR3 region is CASSYRADTQYF. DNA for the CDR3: TGTGCCAGCAGCTACAGGGCAGATACGCAGTATTTT.

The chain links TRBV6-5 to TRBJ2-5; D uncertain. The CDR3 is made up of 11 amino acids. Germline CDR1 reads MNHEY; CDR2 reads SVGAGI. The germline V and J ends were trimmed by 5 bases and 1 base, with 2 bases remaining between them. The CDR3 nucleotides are TGTGCCAGCAGTACCCAAGAGACCCAGTACTTC. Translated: CASSTQETQYF.

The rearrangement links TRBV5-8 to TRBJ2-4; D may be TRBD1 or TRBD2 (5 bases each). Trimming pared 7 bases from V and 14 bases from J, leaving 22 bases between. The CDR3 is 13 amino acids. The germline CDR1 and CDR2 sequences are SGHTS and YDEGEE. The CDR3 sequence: CASSEGRTPKEYF. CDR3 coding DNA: TGTGCCAGCTCAGAGGGACGGACACCAAAGGAGTACTTC.

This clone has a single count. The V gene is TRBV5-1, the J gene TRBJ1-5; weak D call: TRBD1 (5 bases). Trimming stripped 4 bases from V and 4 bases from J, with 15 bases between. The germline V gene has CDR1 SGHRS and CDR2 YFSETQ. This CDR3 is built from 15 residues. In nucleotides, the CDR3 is TGCGCCAGCAGCCTTGAGGGGATCGGGAATCAGCCCCAGCATTTT. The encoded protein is CASSLEGIGNQPQHF.

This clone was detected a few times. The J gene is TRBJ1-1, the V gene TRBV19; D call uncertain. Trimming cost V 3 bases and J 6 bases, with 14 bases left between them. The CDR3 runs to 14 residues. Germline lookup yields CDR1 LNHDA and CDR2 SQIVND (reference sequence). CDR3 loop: CASSMGSVRPEAFF. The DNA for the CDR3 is TGTGCCAGTAGTATGGGCAGTGTGCGTCCTGAAGCTTTCTTT.

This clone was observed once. CDR3 nucleotide sequence: TGTGCCAGTAGTATAGGGACAGGGGACAACGAGCAGTACGTC. Translation: CASSIGTGDNEQYV. The V call is TRBV19, the J call TRBJ2-7, with 9 bases that match TRBD1. The CDR3 runs to 14 residues. Germline V gene sequence: CDR1 LNHDA, CDR2 SQIVND (reference sequence). The V and J ends lost 1 base and 5 bases, in that order; junction bases with no gene match: 3.

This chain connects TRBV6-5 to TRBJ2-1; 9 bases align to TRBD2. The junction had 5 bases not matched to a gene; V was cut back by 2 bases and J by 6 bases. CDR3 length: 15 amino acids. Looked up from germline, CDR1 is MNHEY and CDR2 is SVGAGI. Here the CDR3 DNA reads TGTGCCAGCAGTTACGATAGCGGGAGAGGCAATGAGCAGTTCTTC. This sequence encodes CASSYDSGRGNEQFF.

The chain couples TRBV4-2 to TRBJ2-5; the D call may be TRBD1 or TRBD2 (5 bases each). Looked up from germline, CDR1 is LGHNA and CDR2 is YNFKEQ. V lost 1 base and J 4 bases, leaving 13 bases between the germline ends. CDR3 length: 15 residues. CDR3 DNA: TGTGCCAGCAGCCAAGTCTTGGGGGTTCGAGAGACCCAGTACTTC. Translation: CASSQVLGVRETQYF.

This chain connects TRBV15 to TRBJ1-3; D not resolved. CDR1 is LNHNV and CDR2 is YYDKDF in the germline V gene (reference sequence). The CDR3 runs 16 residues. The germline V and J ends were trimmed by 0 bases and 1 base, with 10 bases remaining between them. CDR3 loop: CATSRERLLSGNTIYF. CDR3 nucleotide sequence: TGTGCCACCAGCAGAGAGCGGTTATTGTCTGGAAACACCATATATTTT.